One sample yielded the 21 T cell receptor beta chains listed below, sequenced in a study of cytomegalovirus exposure and HLA in healthy donors. 13 Jbeta primers and 60 Vbeta primers were used for the PCR. TCRdb keeps only in-frame clones here, not all; method: immunoSEQ multiplex PCR. Of 80,000 to 100,000 clones in the sample, 55% to 80% were seen once. Sequenced input: PBMCs. The receptors were gathered from a man aged 35-49 years in good health and CMV-seronegative.

The J gene is TRBJ2-1, the V gene TRBV30; 12 bases match TRBD2. The CDR3 totals 15 residues. Germline V CDR1 and CDR2: GTSNPN, SVGIG (reference sequence). Trimming took 5 bases from V and 8 from J; bases not matched to a gene: 10. The CDR3 DNA reads TGTGCCTGGGTGTTGACTAGCGGGGGTGTCGATGAGCAGTTCTTC. Amino acid sequence: CAWVLTSGGVDEQFF.

The chain is built from TRBV5-1 and TRBJ2-2; D is perhaps TRBD1 (5 bases). The CDR3 sequence is 15 residues long. Germline values: CDR1 SGHRS, CDR2 YFSETQ. The V and J ends lost 3 bases and 4 bases respectively, with 13 bases between them. The CDR3 DNA is TGCGCCAGCAGCTCTAGGGGCGCTACCACCGGGGAGCTGTTTTTT. It codes for CASSSRGATTGELFF. Filled out from reference TRBV5-1 and TRBJ2-2, the complete variable domain reads KAGVTQTPRYLIKTRGQQVTLSCSPISGHRSVSWYQQTPGQGLQFLFEYFSETQRNKGNFPGRFSGRQFSNSRSEMNVSTLELGDSALYLCASSSRGATTGELFFGEGSRLTVL.

The V and J genes are TRBV9 and TRBJ2-5; TRBD1 might be the D (5 bases). V was clipped by 1 base and J by 5 bases, with 12 bases between them. Germline V gene lookup returns CDR1 SGDLS and CDR2 YYNGEE. The CDR3 extends over 14 amino acids. The CDR3 here is CASSVYQGRETQYF. The CDR3 bases are TGTGCCAGCAGCGTATATCAGGGTAGGGAGACCCAGTACTTC.

At least ten counts were recorded for this clone. CDR3 coding DNA: TGTGCCAGCAGTGAAGCGCAGGCTAATGAAAAACTGTTTTTT. Amino acids: CASSEAQANEKLFF. This chain joins TRBV2 and TRBJ1-4; D is unclear. The V end lost 0 bases, the J end lost 3 bases, and 5 bases lay between the germline ends. Germline V gene data show CDR1 as SNHLY and CDR2 as FYNNEI. CDR3 size: 14 residues.

The CDR3 sequence is CASSVRTEYEQYF. The DNA for the CDR3 is TGTGCCAGCAGCGTCCGGACTGAGTACGAGCAGTACTTC. The rearrangement uses TRBV7-2 and TRBJ2-7, with TRBD2 as a possible D gene (5 bases). Germline V gives CDR1 SGHTA, CDR2 FQGNSA. The CDR3 extends over 13 amino acids. Between the trimmed V and J ends, which lost 5 bases and 4 bases, there was a span of 12 bases.

This clone was seen once. The chain couples TRBV4-3 to TRBJ2-5; 15 positions match TRBD2. V trimming: 1 base; J trimming: 4 bases; junction bases outside the gene matches: 10. There are 19 residues in the CDR3. Germline assignment: CDR1 LGHNA and CDR2 YSLEER. The DNA for the CDR3 is TGCGCCAGCAGCCAAGGGACTAGCGGGGGGGTTCCCCCCCCAGAGACCCAGTACTTC. Translated: CASSQGTSGGVPPPETQYF.

This chain connects TRBV5-1 to TRBJ2-2; the D gene is possibly TRBD1 (6 bases). The CDR3 length is 15 residues. Trimming removed 1 base at V and 6 bases at J, with 13 bases between. The germline gives CDR1 SGHRS, CDR2 YFSETQ. Written as DNA, the CDR3 is TGCGCCAGCAGCTTGAACCAGGGGTCCGCCGGGGAGCTGTTTTTT. This gives the protein CASSLNQGSAGELFF. Variable domain in full (rest from reference TRBV5-1 and TRBJ2-2): KAGVTQTPRYLIKTRGQQVTLSCSPISGHRSVSWYQQTPGQGLQFLFEYFSETQRNKGNFPGRFSGRQFSNSRSEMNVSTLELGDSALYLCASSLNQGSAGELFFGEGSRLTVL.

The chain has TRBV6-5 and TRBJ1-1; D gene ambiguous. The V end was cut by 2 bases, the J end by 1 base, with 8 bases between. The CDR3 spans 14 residues. Germline V gene lookup returns CDR1 MNHEY and CDR2 SVGAGI. CDR3 bases: TGTGCCAGCAGTTACGAGGGCGGGAACACTGAAGCTTTCTTT. It yields the protein CASSYEGGNTEAFF.

The chain couples TRBV21-1 to TRBJ2-3; the DNA was not used to check the table's D call, TRBD1. TRBV21-1 is a listed pseudogene. This CDR3 region has 15 residues. The CDR3 sequence: CASTTGAGGKYTQYF. The CDR3 DNA reads as TGTGCCAGCACCACGGGCGCAGGGGGCAAGTATACGCAGTATTTT.

J is TRBJ2-1 and V is TRBV7-3; 10 nucleotides agree with TRBD2. This CDR3 has 16 amino acids. The J segment lost 3 bases and the V segment lost 5 bases, leaving 7 bases of the junction unmatched. CDR1 and CDR2 from the germline V gene are SGHTA and FQGTGA. CDR3 sequence reads: CASSKSSGGDYNEQFF. Here the CDR3 DNA reads TGTGCCAGCAGCAAATCTAGCGGGGGAGACTACAATGAGCAGTTCTTC. Variable domain in full (rest from reference TRBV7-3 and TRBJ2-1): GAGVSQTPSNKVTEKGKYVELRCDPISGHTALYWYRQSLGQGPEFLIYFQGTGAADDSGLPNDRFFAVRPEGSVSTLKIQRTERGDSAVYLCASSKSSGGDYNEQFFGPGTRLTVL.

The V gene is TRBV7-2, the J gene TRBJ2-3, with TRBD1 identical over 8 bases. J gave up 1 base and V 2 bases, and 2 bases lay outside the gene matches. The CDR3 runs 15 residues. Germline CDR1 and CDR2: SGHTA and FQGNSA. In DNA, the CDR3 is TGTGCCAGCAGCTTACAGGGGGCAGGCACAGATACGCAGTATTTT. Encoded protein: CASSLQGAGTDTQYF.

The genes are TRBV30 and TRBJ2-5; the match to TRBD1 covers 7 bases. The V gene end was trimmed by 2 bases and the J gene end by 2 bases; junction bases not matched to a gene: 2. This CDR3 region has 13 residues. Germline V lookup: CDR1 GTSNPN, CDR2 SVGIG (reference sequence). The CDR3: CAWSTGVQETQYF. The CDR3 region has the DNA TGTGCCTGGAGTACAGGGGTTCAAGAGACCCAGTACTTC.

This clone was seen once. V is TRBV4-3 and J is TRBJ2-5, with D tentatively TRBD2 (6 bases). Per germline, CDR1 LGHNA and CDR2 YSLEER. The CDR3 covers 17 residues. Trimming removed 4 bases at V and 4 bases at J, with 22 bases between. CDR3 bases: TGCGCCAGCAGCCCCGGGTGGGAGGCCCCCAACGTAGAGACCCAGTACTTC. This sequence encodes CASSPGWEAPNVETQYF.

CDR3 loop: CATAGHRVQETQYF. CDR3 bases: TGTGCCACCGCAGGGCACAGGGTCCAAGAGACCCAGTACTTC. This chain connects TRBV10-3 to TRBJ2-5, with D maybe TRBD1 (6 bases). This CDR3 has 14 amino acids. CDR1 is ENHRY and CDR2 is SYGVKD in the germline V gene. The V gene lost 10 bases and the J gene lost 1 base, with 16 bases spanning the gap.

The genes are TRBV7-6 and TRBJ1-4; D ambiguous. The V end was cut by 1 base, the J end by 4 bases, with 10 bases between. Looked up from germline, CDR1 is SGHVS and CDR2 is FNYEAQ. The length of the CDR3 is 15 residues. The CDR3 sequence: CASSLEPGYNEKLFF. DNA for the CDR3: TGTGCCAGCAGCTTAGAACCGGGGTATAATGAAAAACTGTTTTTT.

V is TRBV5-4 and J is TRBJ2-3; D perhaps matches TRBD2 (7 bases). Trimming took off 3 bases at V and 4 bases at J, with 15 bases between the two ends. Germline V gives CDR1 SGHNT, CDR2 YYREEE (reference sequence). The CDR3 totals 15 residues. CDR3 DNA: TGTGCCAGCAGCTCGAAGGGGGGGGCCTCAGATACGCAGTATTTT. Translating gives CASSSKGGASDTQYF.

This sequence joins TRBV7-9 and TRBJ2-5, with 7 bases lining up with TRBD1. V shed 6 bases, J shed 2 bases, and the junction held 3 bases outside the gene matches. The CDR3 consists of 13 residues. Germline CDR1 reads SEHNR; CDR2 reads FQNEAQ (reference sequence). The chain's CDR3 is CASSPTGQETQYF. The CDR3 nucleotides are TGTGCCAGCAGTCCGACAGGGCAAGAGACCCAGTACTTC.

DNA for the CDR3: TGTGCCAGCAGTTACACCAGCGACTCTGGGGCCAACGTCCTGACTTTC. Encoded protein: CASSYTSDSGANVLTF. The chain is built from TRBV27 and TRBJ2-6; unclear D gene. The germline V gene encodes CDR1 MNHEY and CDR2 SMNVEV (reference sequence). Trimming took off 4 bases at V and 0 bases at J, with 10 bases between the two ends. This CDR3 is built from 16 residues. The whole variable domain, filled in from reference TRBV27 and TRBJ2-6, reads EAQVTQNPRYLITVTGKKLTVTCSQNMNHEYMSWYRQDPGLGLRQIYYSMNVEVTDKGDVPEGYKVSRKEKRNFPLILESPSPNQTSLYFCASSYTSDSGANVLTFGAGSRLTVL.

This CDR3 reads CASSILRGTNSNQPQHF. The CDR3 nucleotides read TGTGCCAGTAGTATCCTCAGGGGAACAAATAGCAATCAGCCCCAGCATTTT. V and J are TRBV19 and TRBJ1-5; D possibly corresponds to TRBD1 (6 bases). Germline V gives CDR1 LNHDA, CDR2 SQIVND (reference sequence). The CDR3 has 17 amino acids. V gave up 3 bases and J gave up 0 bases, with 15 bases separating them.

This sequence joins TRBV27 and TRBJ2-5; TRBD1 matches at 8 bases. The J segment lost 4 bases and the V segment lost 6 bases, leaving 13 bases of the junction unmatched. This CDR3 spans 16 amino acids. Germline CDR1 reads MNHEY; CDR2 reads SMNVEV (reference sequence). The CDR3 spells CASSLRDPGGTETQYF. The CDR3 nucleotides read TGTGCCAGCAGCTTGAGGGACCCAGGGGGCACAGAGACCCAGTACTTC.

A few counts support this clone. The chain combines TRBV7-3 with TRBJ2-4, with a tentative D call TRBD1 (5 bases). The germline gives CDR1 SGHTA, CDR2 FQGTGA. This CDR3 comprises 15 residues. The V end was cut by 6 bases, the J end by 8 bases, with 20 bases between. The CDR3 loop reads CASSLLGRLEDIQYF. DNA of the CDR3: TGTGCCAGCAGTCTCTTGGGGCGACTTGAAGACATTCAGTACTTC. The variable domain in full, with the rest retrieved from reference TRBV7-3 and TRBJ2-4, is GAGVSQTPSNKVTEKGKYVELRCDPISGHTALYWYRQSLGQGPEFLIYFQGTGAADDSGLPNDRFFAVRPEGSVSTLKIQRTERGDSAVYLCASSLLGRLEDIQYFGAGTRLSVL.